The 22 T cell receptor beta chains given below trace back to one sample, sequenced in a study of somatic mutations in cytotoxic T cells in rheumatoid arthritis. TCRdb's table, derived via immunoSEQ multiplex PCR, lists solely in-frame clones and lacks some. This table has roughly 13,000 clones, around 80% appearing once. Input material: CD8+ T cells sorted from blood. Receptors were obtained from an adult with rheumatoid arthritis.

The table lists this clone with a count of one. The chain links TRBV28 to TRBJ2-1; 9 nucleotides line up with TRBD1. Germline V gene sequence: CDR1 MDHEN, CDR2 SYDVKM. After removal of 4 bases from V and 8 bases from J, the junction contained 6 bases not matched to a gene. CDR3 length equals 14 residues. CDR3 amino acids: CASSYDRGFDEQFF. The CDR3 nucleotides read TGTGCCAGCAGTTATGACAGGGGGTTCGATGAGCAGTTCTTC.

The V call is TRBV2, the J call TRBJ2-1; D gene unclear. This CDR3 has 13 amino acids. Trimming took off 6 bases at V and 7 bases at J, with 13 bases between the two ends. CDR1 and CDR2 from the germline V gene are SNHLY and FYNNEI. Here the CDR3 DNA reads TGTGCCAGCAGCTCACCGTTTGGGAATGAGCAGTTCTTC. Protein sequence: CASSSPFGNEQFF.

The rearrangement uses TRBV27 and TRBJ2-1; no clear D. Trimming shortened V by 8 bases and J by 6 bases, and 11 bases separated the two germline ends. From germline, CDR1 is MNHEY and CDR2 SMNVEV (reference sequence). The CDR3 has 12 amino acids. CDR3 nucleotides: TGTGCCAGCGCCGTCCAACGCAATGAGCAGTTCTTC. This encodes CASAVQRNEQFF.

This chain uses TRBV11-2 with TRBJ2-3; weak D call: TRBD1 (6 bases). This CDR3 has 15 residues. Trimming pared 3 bases from V and 4 bases from J, leaving 14 bases between. The germline V gene encodes CDR1 SGHAT and CDR2 FQNNGV. The CDR3, as DNA: TGTGCCAGCAGCTTTTACCCGGCAGGGGCAGATACGCAGTATTTT. It codes for CASSFYPAGADTQYF.

This chain joins TRBV28 and TRBJ1-5; D is unresolved. The CDR3 runs to 13 residues. V shed 3 bases and J shed 4 bases, with 7 bases lying between them. Germline CDR1 reads MDHEN; CDR2 reads SYDVKM. CDR3 residues: CASSLTENQPQHF. In DNA, the CDR3 is TGTGCCAGCAGTTTGACTGAAAATCAGCCCCAGCATTTT.

On this clone: Additional DNA sequences in this sample encode the identical CDR3. The chain has TRBV6-1 and TRBJ2-7, with a possible D match to TRBD1 (5 bases). The CDR3 has 11 amino acids. Germline CDR1 reads MNHNS; CDR2 reads SASEGT. CDR3 amino acids: CAIRQRYEQYF. The CDR3 coding sequence is TGTGCTATCAGACAGCGCTACGAGCAGTACTTC.

V gene TRBV7-9 combines with J gene TRBJ2-5; 12 bases are shared with TRBD1. The CDR3 spans 16 residues. The germline V gene encodes CDR1 SEHNR and CDR2 FQNEAQ (reference sequence). V was clipped by 1 base and J by 4 bases; unmatched bases: 4. CDR3 sequence: CASSLGDRGLRETQYF. For the CDR3, the DNA is TGTGCCAGCAGCTTAGGGGACAGGGGGCTTCGAGAGACCCAGTACTTC.

V is TRBV6-5 and J is TRBJ2-7; D tentatively fits TRBD1 or TRBD2 (5 bases each). Trimming left V 2 bases short and J 2 bases short, with 16 bases between. CDR1 MNHEY and CDR2 SVGAGI come from the germline V gene. This CDR3 region has 16 residues. The DNA of the CDR3 is TGTGCCAGCAGTTACCTCGCGAGGGGCAGGCCCTACGAGCAGTACTTC. It codes for CASSYLARGRPYEQYF.

The chain couples TRBV7-9 to TRBJ2-3, with D possibly being TRBD2 (5 bases). Germline lookup yields CDR1 SEHNR and CDR2 FQNEAQ (reference sequence). V lost 5 bases, J lost 4 bases, and 22 bases lay in between. The CDR3 totals 17 residues. CDR3 protein: CASSAPVEPPGSDTQYF. As DNA, the CDR3 is TGTGCCAGCAGCGCACCCGTTGAACCGCCGGGATCAGATACGCAGTATTTT.

This clone was observed once. CDR3 sequence (DNA): TGCGCCAGCAGCTTGTTCAAGCGGGGGAGAGATACGCAGTATTTT. Translation gives CASSLFKRGRDTQYF. The chain combines TRBV5-1 with TRBJ2-3; 8 bases are shared with TRBD2. CDR1 and CDR2 (germline): SGHRS, YFSETQ. This CDR3 is 15 amino acids long. With 1 base clipped from V and 5 bases from J, the junction kept 6 bases outside the gene matches.

The rearrangement uses TRBV7-3 and TRBJ1-5, with unresolved D. There are 15 residues in the CDR3. V was cut by 0 bases and J by 2 bases, with 8 bases left in between. Germline CDR1 SGHTA, CDR2 FQGTGA. CDR3 nucleotide sequence: TGTGCCAGCAGCTTAACTGCCCGGGGCAATCAGCCCCAGCATTTT. Its protein is CASSLTARGNQPQHF.

In its sample, this clone was seen a few times. The rearrangement links TRBV2 to TRBJ1-1; TRBD1 might be the D (5 bases). Germline values: CDR1 SNHLY, CDR2 FYNNEI. The ends were cut back, 4 bases at V and 5 bases at J, with 14 bases in the middle. This CDR3 has 14 residues. CDR3 DNA sequence: TGTGCCAGCAGTGGTGGCGGGACGACGACTGAAGCTTTCTTT. Translated, it gives CASSGGGTTTEAFF.

The chain joins TRBV6-4 to TRBJ2-3; 7 nucleotides line up with TRBD2. The V segment lost 3 bases and the J segment 3 bases; nucleotides outside the gene matches: 6. Germline CDR1 is MRHNA and CDR2 is SNTAGT. The CDR3 runs to 15 residues. The CDR3 nucleotides are TGTGCCAGCAGTGAAGGTGGGGGGGATACAGATACGCAGTATTTT. Its translation: CASSEGGGDTDTQYF.

The rearrangement links TRBV10-2 to TRBJ2-1; D perhaps matches TRBD2 (5 bases). Germline V gives CDR1 WSHSY, CDR2 SAAADI. The CDR3 has 17 amino acids. Trimming took off 0 bases at V and 9 bases at J, with 21 bases between the two ends. CDR3 amino acids: CASSESGLTRSFCEQFF. CDR3 bases: TGCGCCAGCAGTGAGTCTGGTCTCACTAGAAGTTTCTGTGAGCAGTTCTTC.

The CDR3 protein is CASVGLAANTGELFF. CDR3 DNA sequence: TGTGCCAGCGTTGGACTAGCGGCGAACACCGGGGAGCTGTTTTTT. The chain employs TRBV28 and TRBJ2-2; 10 bases map to TRBD2. There are 15 residues in the CDR3. With 8 bases clipped from V and 0 bases from J, the junction kept 3 bases outside the gene matches. Germline V gene data show CDR1 as MDHEN and CDR2 as SYDVKM.

This chain connects TRBV7-3 to TRBJ2-3, with 8 bases matching TRBD2. The junction had 5 bases not matched to a gene; V was cut back by 7 bases and J by 5 bases. CDR3 length: 13 residues. From germline, CDR1 is SGHTA and CDR2 FQGTGA. The CDR3 loop reads CASTRREGDTQYF. Written as DNA, the CDR3 is TGTGCCAGCACCAGACGGGAGGGAGATACGCAGTATTTT.

The rearrangement joins TRBV2 to TRBJ1-1; 8 bases map to TRBD1. Germline V gene data show CDR1 as SNHLY and CDR2 as FYNNEI. CDR3 length: 15 amino acids. J was trimmed by 0 bases and V by 7 bases; bases with no gene match: 7. This CDR3 is CASIPGTGMNTEAFF. Written as DNA, the CDR3 is TGTGCCAGCATCCCCGGGACAGGTATGAACACTGAAGCTTTCTTT.

J is TRBJ2-7 and V is TRBV11-3; D might be TRBD2 (6 bases). Trimming shortened V by 3 bases and J by 1 base, and 16 bases separated the two germline ends. Germline V CDR1 and CDR2: SGHNT, YENEEA. The CDR3 is made up of 16 amino acids. The chain's CDR3 is CASSLGGTFQSYEQYF. CDR3 in DNA: TGTGCCAGCAGCTTGGGCGGGACGTTCCAGTCCTACGAGCAGTACTTC.

This sequence joins TRBV9 and TRBJ1-2, with 7 nucleotides matching TRBD1. The CDR3 is made up of 15 amino acids. V was pared by 4 bases and J by 5 bases, with 11 bases of the junction left unmatched. Germline CDR1 is SGDLS and CDR2 is YYNGEE. CDR3 region: CASSSSRGRDYGYTF. The CDR3 DNA sequence: TGTGCCAGCAGCTCCTCCAGGGGGAGGGATTATGGCTACACCTTC. The whole variable domain, filled in from reference TRBV9 and TRBJ1-2, reads DSGVTQTPKHLITATGQRVTLRCSPRSGDLSVYWYQQSLDQGLQFLIQYYNGEERAKGNILERFSAQQFPDLHSELNLSSLELGDSALYFCASSSSRGRDYGYTFGSGTRLTVV.

The V call is TRBV6-6, the J call TRBJ1-5; TRBD1 matches at 10 bases. J was trimmed by 5 bases and V by 4 bases; bases with no gene match: 5. The CDR3 runs 15 residues. Germline CDR1 reads MNHNY; CDR2 reads SVGAGI (reference sequence). The CDR3 region is CASSSGQGLYQPQHF. The CDR3 DNA sequence: TGTGCCAGCAGTTCGGGACAGGGGTTGTATCAGCCCCAGCATTTT.

The CDR3 loop is CASNENTEAFF. In DNA, the CDR3 is TGTGCCAGCAACGAGAACACTGAAGCTTTCTTT. The chain joins TRBV2 to TRBJ1-1, with unresolved D. Germline loops: CDR1 SNHLY, CDR2 FYNNEI. The CDR3 has 11 amino acids. V shed 7 bases and J shed 1 base, with 4 bases lying between them. Using reference TRBV2 and TRBJ1-1 for the parts outside the CDR3, the full variable domain is EPEVTQTPSHQVTQMGQEVILRCVPISNHLYFYWYRQILGQKVEFLVSFYNNEISEKSEIFDDQFSVERPDGSNFTLKIRSTKLEDSAMYFCASNENTEAFFGQGTRLTVV.

The chain is built from TRBV7-9 and TRBJ1-1, with D maybe TRBD1 (6 bases). The V gene's germline CDR1 is SEHNR and CDR2 FQNEAQ (reference sequence). The CDR3 loop spans 15 amino acids. V was cut by 5 bases and J by 5 bases, with 18 bases left in between. The CDR3 nucleotides read TGTGCCAGCAGCCCCGCGGACAGTGGAGGAACTGAAGCTTTCTTT. Encoded protein: CASSPADSGGTEAFF.